This T cell receptor beta chain was observed in a study of T cell changes during pregnancy in multiple sclerosis. Repertoires were generated with immunoSEQ multiplex PCR, while TCRdb's copy carries only in-frame clones and drops some. Counted here are 75,000 to 80,000 clones, 89% occurring once; the ten biggest clones make up under 2.5%. The V end was cut by 5 bases, the J end by 0 bases, with 7 bases between. The CDR3 contains 13 residues. The germline V gene encodes CDR1 SGHTA and CDR2 FQGNSA. The V and J genes are TRBV7-2 and TRBJ1-2; D remains unclear. This clonotype originated in a female donor with multiple sclerosis, enrolled in a pregnancy study. This specimen consisted of peripheral blood, obtained before pregnancy. CDR3 loop: CASSGRTNYGYTF. Written as DNA, the CDR3 is TGTGCCAGCAGCGGGAGAACTAACTATGGCTACACCTTC. The variable domain in full, with the rest retrieved from reference TRBV7-2 and TRBJ1-2, is GAGVSQSPSNKVTEKGKDVELRCDPISGHTALYWYRQSLGQGLEFLIYFQGNSAPDKSGLPSDRFSAERTGGSVSTLTIQRTQQEDSAVYLCASSGRTNYGYTFGSGTRLTVV.